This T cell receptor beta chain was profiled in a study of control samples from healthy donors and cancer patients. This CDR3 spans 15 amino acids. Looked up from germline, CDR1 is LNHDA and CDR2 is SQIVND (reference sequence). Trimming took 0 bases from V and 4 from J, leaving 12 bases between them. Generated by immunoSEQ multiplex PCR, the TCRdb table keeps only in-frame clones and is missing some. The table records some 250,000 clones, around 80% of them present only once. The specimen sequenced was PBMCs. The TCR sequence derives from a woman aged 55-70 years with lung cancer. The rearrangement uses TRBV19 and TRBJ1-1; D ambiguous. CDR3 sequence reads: CASSIDRVAGTEAFF. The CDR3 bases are TGTGCCAGTAGTATAGACCGGGTGGCGGGCACTGAAGCTTTCTTT.